These T cell receptor beta chains were read from a single sample in a study of tumor-infiltrating lymphocytes in primary liver carcinoma. One entry per CDR3 protein, called by TCRdb with MiXCR from the multiplex PCR reads. The sample consists of approximately 300,000 distinct CDR3 sequences, around three fifths of them appearing once. Material: peripheral blood. The receptors here all came from a man aged 40-50 years with primary liver carcinoma and hepatitis B virus infection. The CDR3 runs from the conserved cysteine through the conserved F or W. A D gene is named only where the DNA matches it firmly.

V gene	J gene	D gene	CDR3 protein
TRBV5-6	TRBJ2-1	NA	CARSLGQGLGDEQFF
TRBV11-2	TRBJ2-1	TRBD2	CASSSRSSGRIYEQFF
TRBV6-2/TRBV6-3	TRBJ2-7	NA	CASSYSSSYEQYF
TRBV12-3/TRBV12-4	TRBJ1-5	NA	CASSLAGQVGQPQHF
TRBV7-9	TRBJ1-3	NA	CASSLAQGNTIYF
TRBV11-1	TRBJ2-1	NA	CVSSSGSLGEQFF
TRBV6-1	TRBJ2-1	NA	CVSTVGSSYNEQFF
TRBV14	TRBJ2-7	NA	CASSQSFVGGRSRNTTYEQYF
TRBV11-1	TRBJ2-7	TRBD1	CASSSSGGHTYEQYF
TRBV6-2/TRBV6-3	TRBJ1-5	TRBD1	CASNSDREYSNQPQHF
TRBV20-1	TRBJ2-3	NA	CSARDRVRQSTDTQYF
TRBV29-1	TRBJ2-5	NA	CSVAVSQETQYF
TRBV29-1	TRBJ2-7	NA	CSVEDPRGSSYEQYF